The rows below give T cell receptor beta chains drawn from one sample of a study of blood T cells in healthy people across ages. TCRdb itself ran the 5' RACE reads through MiXCR, one entry per CDR3 protein. The sample lists about 1.1 million distinct CDR3 sequences, around two fifths occurring once. Sequences were obtained from blood. These receptors originate from a man aged 18 to 35 in good health. CDR3s include the opening cysteine and the closing phenylalanine or tryptophan. The D gene is left open where the match is weak. A clone size is listed for some rows: how often the clone was seen (once, few, many), or a class if it is expanded.

j_gene	d_gene	v_gene	abundance	CDR3aa	CDR3nt
TRBJ1-1	TRBD1	TRBV10-3	.	CAISLDRYATEAFF	TGTGCCATCAGTTTGGACAGGTACGCCACTGAAGCTTTCTTT
TRBJ1-5	.	TRBV28	.	CASSFLPSGSNQPQHF	TGTGCCAGCAGTTTTCTCCCCTCAGGGAGCAATCAGCCCCAGCATTTT
TRBJ1-2	TRBD1	TRBV20-1	.	CSASVSSGQGSDYGYTF	TGCAGTGCTAGCGTTTCGTCGGGACAGGGGTCGGACTATGGCTACACCTTC
TRBJ1-2	.	TRBV30	few	CAWSVTEKANYGYTF	TGTGCCTGGAGTGTAACGGAGAAGGCTAACTATGGCTACACCTTC
TRBJ1-2	.	TRBV4-3	few	CASRQNLRDASYGYTF	TGCGCCAGCAGACAAAACCTCAGGGATGCAAGCTATGGCTACACCTTC
TRBJ1-4	.	TRBV27	few	CASRPLGTTNEKLFF	TGTGCCAGCAGACCCCTCGGGACAACTAATGAAAAACTGTTTTTT
TRBJ2-1	TRBD2	TRBV29-1	.	CSVDKRGGLGVFF	TGCAGCGTTGACAAGCGGGGGGGCCTTGGTGTGTTCTTC
TRBJ1-2	TRBD1	TRBV12-3/TRBV12-4	.	CASSSGGTGARSNYGYTF	TGTGCCAGCAGTTCGGGGGGGACAGGGGCCCGCTCTAACTATGGCTACACCTTC
TRBJ2-3	.	TRBV6-1	few	CASSPGRIFTDTQYF	TGTGCCAGCAGTCCGGGACGGATATTCACAGATACGCAGTATTTT
TRBJ2-1	.	TRBV29-1	few	CSVEGWQVNYNEQFF	TGCAGCGTTGAGGGGTGGCAGGTCAACTACAATGAGCAGTTCTTC
TRBJ1-6	.	TRBV29-1	few	CSVQTGSGSPLHF	TGCAGCGTTCAAACAGGCAGCGGTTCACCCCTCCACTTT
TRBJ2-3	.	TRBV10-3	few	CAIGTHTSTDTQYF	TGTGCCATCGGAACTCACACTAGCACAGATACGCAGTATTTT
TRBJ2-4	TRBD1	TRBV3-1	few	CASSHLGQAKNIQYF	TGTGCCAGCAGCCACTTAGGACAGGCGAAAAACATTCAGTACTTC
TRBJ1-1	.	TRBV9	few	CASSAILTGREAFF	TGTGCCAGCAGCGCTATCCTGACAGGTCGTGAAGCTTTCTTT
TRBJ2-1	.	TRBV11-2	few	CASSSPDDRLNEQFF	TGTGCCAGCAGCTCGCCTGACGACAGACTCAATGAGCAGTTCTTC
TRBJ1-2	TRBD1	TRBV9	few	CASGGQGSRHGYTF	TGTGCCAGCGGTGGACAGGGGAGTCGGCATGGCTACACCTTC
TRBJ2-4	.	TRBV3-1	.	CASSQEGSLSREVKNIQYF	TGTGCCAGCAGCCAAGAAGGCAGTTTGAGTAGAGAGGTCAAAAACATTCAGTACTTC
TRBJ2-2	.	TRBV4-1	few	CASSQEGSGTGELFF	TGCGCCAGCAGCCAAGAAGGGTCAGGCACCGGGGAGCTGTTTTTT
TRBJ1-1	.	TRBV2	.	CASRGRSEAFF	TGTGCCAGCCGGGGGCGAAGTGAAGCTTTCTTT
TRBJ1-1	.	TRBV7-2	.	CASTAVGNTEAFF	TGTGCCAGCACCGCAGTGGGGAACACTGAAGCTTTCTTT
TRBJ1-2	.	TRBV4-3	few	CASSQEMTAGYTF	TGCGCCAGCAGCCAAGAAATGACAGCGGGCTACACCTTC
TRBJ1-6	.	TRBV7-9	.	CASSATGTGNSPLHF	TGTGCCAGCAGCGCAACCGGAACAGGGAATTCACCCCTCCACTTT
TRBJ1-5	.	TRBV4-2	.	CASSQVLPDSNQPQHF	TGTGCCAGCAGCCAAGTCCTCCCAGATAGCAATCAGCCCCAGCATTTT
TRBJ2-5	.	TRBV7-2	.	CASSLGKTKYQETQYF	TGTGCCAGCAGCTTAGGGAAGACTAAGTACCAAGAGACCCAGTACTTC
TRBJ2-3	TRBD1	TRBV10-3	.	CAISDTGGRTDTQYF	TGTGCCATCAGTGATACAGGGGGGAGGACAGATACGCAGTATTTT
TRBJ1-1	.	TRBV16	.	CASSQSGGTEAFF	TGTGCCAGCAGCCAATCTGGAGGGACTGAAGCTTTCTTT
TRBJ1-1	TRBD1	TRBV6-5	few	CASSSGLTGVTEAFF	TGTGCCAGCAGCTCGGGGCTGACAGGGGTCACTGAAGCTTTCTTT